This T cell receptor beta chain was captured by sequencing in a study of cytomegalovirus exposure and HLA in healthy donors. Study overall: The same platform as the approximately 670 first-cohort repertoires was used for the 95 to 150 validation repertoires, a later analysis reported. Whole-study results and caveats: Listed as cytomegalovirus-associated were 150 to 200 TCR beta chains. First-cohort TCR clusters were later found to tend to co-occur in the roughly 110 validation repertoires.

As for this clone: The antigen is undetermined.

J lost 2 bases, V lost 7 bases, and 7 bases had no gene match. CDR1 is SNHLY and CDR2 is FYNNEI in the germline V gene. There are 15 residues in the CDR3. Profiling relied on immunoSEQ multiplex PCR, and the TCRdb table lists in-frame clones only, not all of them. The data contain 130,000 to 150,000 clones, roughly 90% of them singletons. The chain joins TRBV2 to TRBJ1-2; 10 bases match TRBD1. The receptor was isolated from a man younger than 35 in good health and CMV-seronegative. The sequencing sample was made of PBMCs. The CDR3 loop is CASTRRGQGNYGYTF. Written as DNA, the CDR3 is TGTGCCAGCACCCGAAGGGGACAGGGGAACTATGGCTACACCTTC.